A single sample is the source of the 29 T cell receptor beta chains below, sequenced in a study of cytotoxic CD8 clonotypes in ibrutinib-treated CLL. Here immunoSEQ multiplex PCR was the method, and the copy in TCRdb shows in-frame clones only, minus some. The sample includes about 50,000 clones, about three fifths of them seen just once. This specimen was PBMCs, taken after 24 months of ibrutinib treatment. Every receptor here comes from a human donor with chronic lymphocytic leukemia.

V and J are TRBV2 and TRBJ2-2; maybe TRBD1 (8 bases). CDR3 length: 18 residues. Germline CDR1 SNHLY, CDR2 FYNNEI. Trimming shortened V by 8 bases and J by 7 bases, and 29 bases separated the two germline ends. The CDR3 DNA sequence: TGTGCCAGCGCCACCGCCCTCGGGGGGAAGGGGACAGGCGGGGAGCTGTTTTTT. Residues: CASATALGGKGTGGELFF.

CDR3 amino acids: CASSVGRRDTQYF. Written as DNA, the CDR3 is TGTGCCAGTAGTGTCGGCAGAAGAGATACGCAGTATTTT. J is TRBJ2-3 and V is TRBV19, with D unclear. Between the trimmed V and J ends, which lost 5 bases and 5 bases, there was a span of 11 bases. The CDR3 loop spans 13 amino acids. The germline V gene has CDR1 LNHDA and CDR2 SQIVND (reference sequence).

The chain links TRBV29-1 to TRBJ1-2; D not resolved. Trimming stripped 2 bases from V and 8 bases from J, with 12 bases between. Germline V lookup: CDR1 SQVTM, CDR2 ANQGSEA. The CDR3 is made up of 12 amino acids. The CDR3 nucleotides are TGCAGCGTTGAACGGACCCACGTCGGCTACACCTTC. Its translation: CSVERTHVGYTF.

On this clone: The likely explanation is a read error, given a far larger clone one base away. V gene TRBV7-7 combines with J gene TRBJ2-1, with a weak D call TRBD2 (6 bases). Trimming removed 3 bases at V and 8 bases at J, with 11 bases between. This CDR3 contains 13 residues. Germline V lookup: CDR1 SSHAT, CDR2 FNYEAQ (reference sequence). In DNA, the CDR3 is TGTGCCAGCAGCTTTGGGACTCCTGATGAGCAGTTCTTC. Translating it yields CASSFGTPDEQFF.

The chain links TRBV5-4 to TRBJ1-3, with D tentatively TRBD1 (6 bases). Trimming stripped 3 bases from V and 0 bases from J, with 13 bases between. CDR3 size: 16 residues. The germline CDR1 and CDR2 sequences are SGHNT and YYREEE (reference sequence). CDR3 region: CASSSTQGFSGNTIYF. DNA of the CDR3: TGTGCCAGCAGCTCTACACAGGGATTCTCTGGAAACACCATATATTTT.

The chain couples TRBV5-6 to TRBJ2-1, with D uncertain. Trimming removed 3 bases from V and 7 bases from J, with 11 bases in between. This CDR3 region has 13 residues. Looked up from germline, CDR1 is SGHDT and CDR2 is YYEEEE. The CDR3 is CASSSQPENEQFF. The CDR3 nucleotides read TGTGCCAGCAGCTCCCAACCTGAGAATGAGCAGTTCTTC.

This chain links TRBV7-9 with TRBJ2-3, with 9 bases fitting TRBD1. This CDR3 is 14 amino acids long. Germline CDR1 SEHNR, CDR2 FQNEAQ (reference sequence). Trimming at V came to 8 bases and at J to 3 bases, leaving 6 bases not matched to a gene. In DNA form, the CDR3 reads TGTGCCAGCGACGCCGGGACAGGGACAGATACGCAGTATTTT. This gives the protein CASDAGTGTDTQYF.

The chain combines TRBV5-6 with TRBJ2-1; 10 nucleotides agree with TRBD2. V trimming: 5 bases; J trimming: 8 bases; junction bases outside the gene matches: 7. CDR3 size: 14 residues. Per the germline V gene, CDR1 is SGHDT and CDR2 is YYEEEE. The CDR3 nucleotides are TGTGCCAGCAGGAGAGCGGGGGGGCCGGATGAGCAGTTCTTC. It yields the protein CASRRAGGPDEQFF.

The rearrangement joins TRBV5-1 to TRBJ1-4; D gene ambiguous. The ends were cut back, 5 bases at V and 8 bases at J, with 10 bases in the middle. Germline values: CDR1 SGHRS, CDR2 YFSETQ. The CDR3 contains 12 residues. The CDR3 bases are TGCGCCAGCAGTCAGGCGGGGGAAAAACTGTTTTTT. Its protein product is CASSQAGEKLFF.

V usage is TRBV5-1 and J usage is TRBJ2-1, with a possible D match to TRBD1 (6 bases). V lost 4 bases and J lost 7, with 9 bases in between. The CDR3 contains 12 residues. Germline V gene sequence: CDR1 SGHRS, CDR2 YFSETQ. The CDR3 DNA reads TGCGCCAGCAGCATACAGGGTAATGAGCAGTTCTTC. Translation: CASSIQGNEQFF.

This rearrangement joins TRBV19 to TRBJ1-4; 10 bases fit TRBD1. V lost 5 bases to trimming and J lost 3 bases; unmatched junction nucleotides: 3. Germline values: CDR1 LNHDA, CDR2 SQIVND (reference sequence). The CDR3 has 15 amino acids. DNA of the CDR3: TGTGCCAGTAGTGCGACAGGGGGCTCTAATGAAAAACTGTTTTTT. The encoded protein is CASSATGGSNEKLFF.

The chain has TRBV11-2 and TRBJ2-3; D may be TRBD1 or TRBD2 (5 bases each). V was trimmed by 5 bases and J by 0 bases, leaving 15 bases between them. CDR1 and CDR2 (germline): SGHAT, FQNNGV. The CDR3 consists of 16 residues. CDR3 DNA: TGTGCCAGCAGCCCCCGCCGGGACCGAAGCACAGATACGCAGTATTTT. Translated, it gives CASSPRRDRSTDTQYF.

This clone was seen ten or more times. This chain uses TRBV6-5 with TRBJ2-5; 8 nucleotides match TRBD1. The CDR3 is 15 residues long. V was pared by 5 bases and J by 5 bases, with 10 bases of the junction left unmatched. Germline V gene lookup returns CDR1 MNHEY and CDR2 SVGAGI. The CDR3 DNA reads as TGTGCCAGCAGTCCGTCACAGGGGGTCGGGGAGACCCAGTACTTC. It specifies CASSPSQGVGETQYF.

This clone was recorded a few times. V and J are TRBV4-2 and TRBJ1-6; TRBD1 agrees at 8 bases. The CDR3 contains 17 residues. CDR1 LGHNA and CDR2 YNFKEQ come from the germline V gene. Trimming took 5 bases from V and 8 from J; bases not matched to a gene: 14. In DNA, the CDR3 is TGTGCCAGCAGCGGTCCCGCTAAGGGACAGGACGATTCACCCCTCCACTTT. Its protein is CASSGPAKGQDDSPLHF.

This rearrangement joins TRBV7-6 to TRBJ1-4; no reliable D call. V dropped 5 bases and J dropped 8 bases, with 15 bases sitting between them. CDR3 size: 14 residues. Germline assignment: CDR1 SGHVS and CDR2 FNYEAQ. This chain's CDR3 is CASSLTGPREKLFF. The CDR3 coding sequence is TGTGCCAGCAGCCTTACCGGGCCTAGAGAAAAACTGTTTTTT.

This rearrangement joins TRBV5-1 to TRBJ2-7; D may be TRBD1 (6 bases). Germline loops: CDR1 SGHRS, CDR2 YFSETQ. This CDR3 has 13 amino acids. Trimming took 2 bases from V and 5 from J, leaving 11 bases between them. This chain's CDR3 is CASSLQGLDEQYF. DNA of the CDR3: TGCGCCAGCAGCTTACAGGGTCTCGACGAGCAGTACTTC.

The chain joins TRBV6-1 to TRBJ2-5, with TRBD2 as a possible D gene (5 bases). With 0 bases removed from V and 4 bases from J, the gap between germline ends came to 12 bases. Germline loops: CDR1 MNHNS, CDR2 SASEGT. The CDR3 totals 15 residues. CDR3 protein: CASSEALSAGETQYF. CDR3 DNA sequence: TGTGCCAGCAGTGAAGCGCTGTCCGCGGGAGAGACCCAGTACTTC.

The gene calls are TRBV4-1 and TRBJ1-5, with 7 bases matching TRBD1. V lost 3 bases to trimming and J lost 1 base; unmatched junction nucleotides: 12. Per germline, CDR1 MGHRA and CDR2 YSYEKL. The CDR3 totals 18 residues. The DNA of the CDR3 is TGCGCCAGCAGCCAGCCTACAGGGGCCGCCGGGAGCAATCAGCCCCAGCATTTT. Encoded protein: CASSQPTGAAGSNQPQHF.

For the CDR3, the DNA is TGTGCCATCAGTGCTACCTATCTGAACACTGAAGCTTTCTTT. It yields the protein CAISATYLNTEAFF. The genes are TRBV10-3 and TRBJ1-1, with D unclear. Trimming shortened V by 4 bases and J by 0 bases, and 9 bases separated the two germline ends. Germline assignment: CDR1 ENHRY and CDR2 SYGVKD. CDR3 length: 14 amino acids.

The V and J genes are TRBV5-6 and TRBJ1-6; weak D call: TRBD1 (6 bases). V was shortened by 0 bases and J by 8 bases, with 9 bases between the two germline ends. Germline CDR1 reads SGHDT; CDR2 reads YYEEEE. CDR3 length equals 14 residues. The CDR3 region is CASSLGQEYSPLHF. DNA of the CDR3: TGTGCCAGCAGCTTGGGACAGGAGTATTCACCCCTCCACTTT. Drawing the rest from reference TRBV5-6 and TRBJ1-6, the complete variable domain is DAGVTQSPTHLIKTRGQQVTLRCSPKSGHDTVSWYQQALGQGPQFIFQYYEEEERQRGNFPDRFSGHQFPNYSSELNVNALLLGDSALYLCASSLGQEYSPLHFGNGTRLTVT.

This clone has at least ten counts. The chain uses TRBV27 and TRBJ2-5; TRBD1 agrees at 8 bases. Germline V gene lookup returns CDR1 MNHEY and CDR2 SMNVEV (reference sequence). V trimming: 6 bases; J trimming: 5 bases; junction bases outside the gene matches: 5. This CDR3 comprises 13 residues. As DNA, the CDR3 is TGTGCCAGCAGCGACAGGGGTGTGGAGACCCAGTACTTC. Translated, it gives CASSDRGVETQYF.

Only one count was recorded for this clone. The V call is TRBV7-9, the J call TRBJ2-1, with 10 positions matching TRBD2. V lost 5 bases, J lost 7 bases, and 8 bases stayed unmatched. Germline V gene data show CDR1 as SEHNR and CDR2 as FQNEAQ (reference sequence). The CDR3 runs to 15 residues. CDR3 DNA: TGTGCCAGCAGCCCCGGAGCGGGGGGGCTTAATGAGCAGTTCTTC. This sequence encodes CASSPGAGGLNEQFF.

CDR3 sequence (DNA): TGTGCCAGCACCCAATCGGCCCCCGAGGGGCAGTTCTTC. It is translated as CASTQSAPEGQFF. The chain uses TRBV2 and TRBJ2-1; D is perhaps TRBD2 (5 bases). This CDR3 is built from 13 residues. The V gene's germline CDR1 is SNHLY and CDR2 FYNNEI. V was shortened by 7 bases and J by 12 bases, with 19 bases between the two germline ends.

V is TRBV6-5 and J is TRBJ2-7; 10 nucleotides match TRBD1. Germline CDR1 is MNHEY and CDR2 is SVGAGI. CDR3 length equals 15 residues. The trim removed 5 bases at V and 5 bases at J, leaving 9 bases unmatched. DNA for the CDR3: TGTGCCAGCAGTCGACAGGGGGCGTATAGCGACGAGCAGTACTTC. Its protein product is CASSRQGAYSDEQYF.

The CDR3 loop reads CARRGASGDPLNNEQFF. Written as DNA, the CDR3 is TGCGCCAGAAGGGGGGCCAGCGGGGATCCTCTAAACAATGAGCAGTTCTTC. The rearrangement uses TRBV5-1 and TRBJ2-1; possible D gene TRBD2, 7 bases. Germline values: CDR1 SGHRS, CDR2 YFSETQ. The CDR3 is 17 amino acids. V dropped 8 bases and J dropped 5 bases, with 26 bases sitting between them.

V usage is TRBV6-5 and J usage is TRBJ1-2; TRBD1 agrees at 10 bases. Losses at the gene ends were 8 bases for V and 8 bases for J; bases not matched to a gene: 5. The CDR3 is 12 amino acids. The germline V gene has CDR1 MNHEY and CDR2 SVGAGI. This CDR3 reads CASADRGQGYTF. CDR3 sequence (DNA): TGTGCCAGCGCCGACAGGGGGCAGGGCTACACCTTC.

This clone was seen more than once but under ten times. The CDR3 reads CASSLAGRYSNQPQHF. The CDR3 nucleotides are TGTGCCAGCAGCTTGGCAGGGCGGTATAGCAATCAGCCCCAGCATTTT. V usage is TRBV5-6 and J usage is TRBJ1-5; D possibly corresponds to TRBD1 (5 bases). The CDR3 is made up of 16 amino acids. Germline assignment: CDR1 SGHDT and CDR2 YYEEEE. Deletions cut 0 bases from V and 0 bases from J, with 10 bases between.

The chain links TRBV28 to TRBJ1-5; D not certain. The germline V gene encodes CDR1 MDHEN and CDR2 SYDVKM. Between the trimmed V and J ends, which lost 8 bases and 6 bases, there was a span of 17 bases. The CDR3 length is 14 residues. CDR3 sequence (DNA): TGTGCCAGCGGGCGCAGTGGGGAAGGTCAGCCCCAGCATTTT. This gives the protein CASGRSGEGQPQHF.

This clone was recorded a few times. The chain joins TRBV6-1 to TRBJ1-4, with 10 bases aligning to TRBD1. Per germline, CDR1 MNHNS and CDR2 SASEGT. Trimming at V came to 6 bases and at J to 3 bases, leaving 4 bases not matched to a gene. The CDR3 totals 15 residues. The CDR3 loop reads CASRRQGAANEKLFF. The CDR3 DNA sequence: TGTGCCAGCAGGCGACAGGGGGCTGCTAATGAAAAACTGTTTTTT.